A single T cell receptor beta chain is shown here with its context. Its antigen is as yet unknown. TCRdb re-called the reads with MiXCR, one entry per CDR3 protein. The repertoire holds some 940,000 distinct CDR3 sequences, with around 30% as singletons. The CDR3 runs to 15 residues. Trimming pared 2 bases from V and 3 bases from J, leaving 11 bases between. The germline V gene encodes CDR1 MNHEY and CDR2 SVGEGT. These data belong to a study of T cell repertoires in cytomegalovirus infection. Regarding the study as a whole: Predominance within the ex vivo response was attributable to HLA-C-restricted CMV-specific TCR beta clonotypes.

The J gene is TRBJ1-5, the V gene TRBV6-2 or TRBV6-3; D might be TRBD1 (5 bases). The TCR was taken from a human donor in good health (CMV status not recorded). Some clones in this sample may be carry-over from other donors' samples. This specimen consisted of cultured CD8+ T cells from PBMCs, obtained from culture after CMV antigen stimulation. CDR3 nucleotide sequence: TGTGCCAGCAGTTACGGGACCGTTTACAATCAGCCCCAGCATTTT. This encodes CASSYGTVYNQPQHF.